Included here is one T cell receptor beta chain sequence, with context. This clone was counted between two and nine times. The antigen this receptor binds is unknown. No much larger clonotype is one base removed from it; base qualities were not supplied. The cohort consisted of approximately 690 healthy bone marrow donors. All cohort members were sampled while nominally healthy, although unrecorded immune exposures were likely present. CMV serostatus was recorded as positive for about 310 and negative for about 50% of the roughly 700 cohort members, whereas no CMV serostatus was recorded for the donor in question. Each donor provided a peripheral blood sample, and peripheral blood mononuclear cells were used for TCR beta sequencing. The Qiagen DNeasy Blood Extraction Kit was used to extract genomic DNA from the blood cell samples. Unmatched junction bases come to 4, with V trimmed by 5 bases and J by 9 bases. The germline V gene gives CDR1 as MNHNS and CDR2 as SASEGT. Its CDR3 holds 12 amino acids, cysteine through phenylalanine. The read is trimmed to its CDR3 DNA, 36 bases read in frame from base 1.

This sample was taken from a study of cytomegalovirus exposure and HLA in healthy donors (dated by TCRdb to 2016 to 2017). In the study overall: An earlier analysis of approximately 590 of the donors reported about 290 Gb of sequence data and around 110 million unique TCR beta sequences from 150 million to 200 million T cells. Roughly 300 gigabases of sequencing data and approximately 80 million unique TCR sequences were included in an early release covering about 620 HLA-typed donors. Among the approximately 430 genotyped donors, around 81% belonged to the genetic ancestry cluster associated with self-reported Caucasian donors. The aim of the study was to test whether cataloging public T cell receptors could identify signatures of past pathogen exposure. The T cell repertoires of 550 to 850 subjects were profiled by immunosequencing and related to cytomegalovirus serostatus. Besides the first cohort of approximately 670 subjects, a separate validation cohort made up of roughly 120 different subjects was used. To predict cytomegalovirus infection status, the study combined high-throughput TCR immunosequencing, statistical association of individual TCRs with disease status, and machine learning. A later analysis re-examined previously published TCR beta repertoires from just over 650 donors and added high-resolution HLA genotyping to investigate patterns of TCR occurrence. Rather than using new phenotypic data, the later analysis identified candidate immune exposures from TCR beta sequences and from how often those sequences occurred across donors. To decide whether each TCR beta V gene segment behaved as functional or pseudogenic, an earlier analysis of some 580 of the donors relied on high-throughput TCR beta sequencing. Alongside the repertoire data, information on donor age, sex, ethnicity and CMV serostatus was compiled. A later genetic analysis used genome-wide SNP genotypes for about 55% of the 666 donors, treating that subset as a discovery cohort. All discovery cohort repertoires had been generated on a single sequencing platform. HLA typing covered class I and class II loci at four-digit resolution. The number of donors typed differed by locus, with roughly 629-640 for A, B, C, DRB1 and DQB1, more than 500 for DQA1, nearly 610 for DPA1, and some 470 for DPB1. Four or five DR-DQ haplotypes were treated as single units for association and clustering because of strong linkage in the cohort. Among 398 genotyped donors of the cohort, an average of roughly 240,000 unique TCR beta nucleotide sequences were sequenced per donor, 15% to 20% of them non-productive. What the work shows at the level of the full study, not this receptor alone: Three of the identified cytomegalovirus-associated TCR beta chains were confirmed in vitro to be specific for cytomegalovirus antigens. The authors suggested that the approach could potentially be extended to other disease states and immunological phenotypes. The presence/absence analyses assumed that sequencing depth was roughly uniform across donors, and that assumption may not be true. A later analysis found that TCR association rates varied across HLA loci, with DRB1 alleles showing the most associated TCRs and HLA-C alleles the fewest. Correlated functional status among segregating V segments might reflect linkage disequilibrium, but an unknown experimental factor could not be ruled out. Compared with equally common non-associated chains, HLA-associated TCR beta chains in a later analysis were more clonally expanded and had lower generation probabilities. A further reported finding was that TCR beta sequences accurately predicted the HLA-A and HLA-B alleles for most subjects in the first cohort. At a false discovery rate of 0.05, a later analysis linked around 17,000 TCR beta sequences to specific HLA alleles. V-gene and J-gene trimming of TCR beta chains was associated with a missense DCLRE1C variant in a later genetic analysis, and the association was replicated in an independent cohort. Because some donors lacked HLA typing at each locus, the association tests relied only on the typed subset. The classifier was reported to diagnose cytomegalovirus status with high specificity and sensitivity in both the original cohort and the validation cohort. Some IMGT-functional V segments, including TRBV6-2 and TRBV6-3, could not be told apart with the 87-base-pair reads, so those segments were excluded. Several of the top co-occurrence clusters appeared to be linked to parvovirus B19, influenza, CMV and Epstein-Barr virus, according to a later analysis. A later analysis found that most CMV-associated TCR beta chains appeared HLA-restricted, with HLA associations seemingly driven largely by CMV exposure. CMV serostatus was the only immune exposure information available for the cohort. A cluster of highly shared sequence variants was judged likely to be a technical artifact of the sequencing pipeline. About 15 rarely observed V segments, including chromosome 9 orphons, were excluded from the earlier analysis of almost 600 of the donors because counts were too low. Compared with the roughly 600-donor mean, donors in an Asian-associated ancestry cluster had fewer N-insertions in productive TCRs, according to a later genetic analysis. A total of 150 to 200 TCR beta chains were listed by the study as associated with cytomegalovirus. Most TCR sequences were observed very rarely across donors, whereas some public TCRs were present in many individuals. In an earlier analysis of about 550 of the donors, most TCR beta V segments were observed in productive rearrangements about 90% or about 30% of the time, broadly matching IMGT annotations. When HLA alleles, especially DR and DQ, strongly co-occurred, TCR associations were difficult to assign to individual alleles. In this cohort, only TCR beta chains were sequenced, and detectable features were limited by the absence of alpha or paired-chain data.

Library construction relied on the immunoSEQ multiplex PCR assay. A mixture of 60 forward primers for TCR Vbeta segments and 13 reverse primers for TCR Jbeta segments was used in the multiplex PCR. A multiplex PCR assay on genomic DNA amplified the CDR3 region of rearranged TCR beta genes. The Illumina HiSeq System was used to sequence the amplified TCR beta libraries as 87-base-pair reads. Turning to the authors' computational methods: A later analysis tallied 75 million to 85 million unique TCR beta chains across the 610 or so repertoires, and some 12 million of those chains were shared by two or more donors. A nearest-neighbor algorithm error-corrected the raw reads and collapsed the reads into unique sequences, merging closely related sequences to remove PCR and sequencing errors. To assign V, D and J gene segments, CDR3 sequences were aligned to IMGT reference sequences. For a sequence to be retained, at least a six-nucleotide match to both a V gene segment and a J gene segment was required. Rearrangements were classified as productive when the CDR3 lacked stop codons and remained in frame with V and J, and all other rearrangements were classified as non-productive. Following IMGT convention, CDR3 was defined as the stretch from the second conserved V-encoded cysteine up to the conserved J-encoded phenylalanine. Sequences without an unambiguous match to a single V gene segment were excluded from the earlier analysis of approximately 560 of the donors. An earlier analysis of approximately 590 of the donors called V segments functional above 56.7% productive rearrangements and segregating when the between-donor standard deviation exceeded 5%. A statistical classification framework was built to diagnose cytomegalovirus status from the catalog of TCR beta chain sequences. In a later analysis, V and J genes were assigned by comparing TCR nucleotide sequences against IMGT/GENE-DB human TR gene sequences. In a later analysis, CDR3 sequences and most-parsimonious VDJ recombination scenarios were assigned using the TCRdist pipeline. In a later analysis, every TCR beta chain was defined by the combination of its CDR3 amino acid sequence and its V-gene family, and reads without a unique V-gene family were dropped. A later analysis removed several hundred highly shared, low-generation-probability nucleotide sequences to deal with suspected cross-contamination and a sequencing artifact. In a later analysis, a clonal expansion index was calculated for each public chain from normalized within-repertoire ranks of inferred template counts. In a later analysis, generation probabilities were computed using a VDJ recombination model fitted to out-of-frame rearrangements, and the results were checked against IGoR. Hypergeometric tests were used in a later analysis to score TCR-TCR, TCR-HLA and TCR-CMV co-occurrence, with a repertoire-size bias correction applied to the TCR pairs. In a later analysis, false discovery rates were estimated by permuting HLA or CMV assignments 20 times. In a later analysis, co-occurring TCRs were grouped using DBSCAN, and TCRdist sequence similarity was added for clustering within HLA-allele-positive subsets. For co-occurrence clustering, repertoires with fewer than 30,000 or more than 120,000 public chains were excluded, along with four to six repertoires with anomalous nucleotide sharing. TCRdb took over this immuneACCESS table, retaining in-frame rearrangements with V and J assigned. Such tables are incomplete; in checked studies, under half of the missing clones stem from an unresolved V gene, and the remainder is unexplained. V and J calls and clone size are copied from that table; D and trimming were computed from the DNA. The sample yields 130,000 to 150,000 clones; around 73% were counted once. The ten largest clones add up to 13% to 15% of the sample.

Material: PBMCs. This receptor was taken from a human donor in good health. Rearrangement joined TRBV6-1 to TRBJ2-1; 7 central nucleotides agree with TRBD2. The DNA reads as follows: TGTGCCAGCAGTCCGGGGGGTTTTGAGCAGTTCTTC. Its protein is CASSPGGFEQFF.